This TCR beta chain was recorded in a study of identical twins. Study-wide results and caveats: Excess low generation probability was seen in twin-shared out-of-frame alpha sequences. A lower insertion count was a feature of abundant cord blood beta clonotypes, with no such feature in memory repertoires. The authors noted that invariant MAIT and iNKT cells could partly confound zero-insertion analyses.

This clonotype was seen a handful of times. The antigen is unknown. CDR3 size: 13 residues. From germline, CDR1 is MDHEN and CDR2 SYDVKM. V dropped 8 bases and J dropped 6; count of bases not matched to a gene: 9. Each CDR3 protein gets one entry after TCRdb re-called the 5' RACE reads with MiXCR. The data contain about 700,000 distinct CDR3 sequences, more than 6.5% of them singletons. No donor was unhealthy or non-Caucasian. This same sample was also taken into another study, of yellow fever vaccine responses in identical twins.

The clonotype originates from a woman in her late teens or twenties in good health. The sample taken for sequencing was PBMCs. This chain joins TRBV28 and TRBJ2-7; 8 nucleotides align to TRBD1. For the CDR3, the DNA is TGTGCCAGCTCTCAGGGGGCCTGGGTCGAGCAGTACTTC. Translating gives CASSQGAWVEQYF. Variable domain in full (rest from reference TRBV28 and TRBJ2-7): DVKVTQSSRYLVKRTGEKVFLECVQDMDHENMFWYRQDPGLGLRLIYFSYDVKMKEKGDIPEGYSVSREKKERFSLILESASTNQTSMYLCASSQGAWVEQYFGPGTRLTVT.